These T cell receptor beta chains were read from a single sample in a study of identical twins. TCRdb used MiXCR to reprocess the 5' RACE reads, holding one entry per CDR3 protein. The sample includes about 220,000 distinct CDR3 sequences, roughly 10% of them seen just once. The sample taken for sequencing was memory (CD45RO+) T cells sorted from blood. These receptors were collected from a woman aged 18-30 years in good health. The CDR3 runs from the conserved cysteine through the conserved F or W. The order of the fields is CDR3 DNA, CDR3 protein, J gene, CDR3 length, clone size, V gene, D gene. The D gene is left open where the match is weak. The size field is filled for only some rows; it gives once, few, many or a size class.

TGCGCCAGCAGCCAAGATTCGGGGAGGAATGAGCAGTTCTTC	CASSQDSGRNEQFF	TRBJ2-1	14	.	TRBV4-3	.
TGCAGCGTCCGACAGGGTAACTACGAGCAGTACTTC	CSVRQGNYEQYF	TRBJ2-7	12	few	TRBV29-1	TRBD1
TGTGCCAGCAGCTTGATTTTGGCGGATGAGCAGTTCTTC	CASSLILADEQFF	TRBJ2-1	13	.	TRBV5-5	.
TGTGCCAGCAGCCAAGTTCGACAGGGGCACTACAATGAGCAGTTCTTC	CASSQVRQGHYNEQFF	TRBJ2-1	16	many	TRBV4-2	TRBD1
TGCAGTGCTAGGGACTGGCGGGGCAATGAGCAGTTCTTC	CSARDWRGNEQFF	TRBJ2-1	13	many	TRBV20-1	.
TGTGCCACCAGCAGGGACAGGGGCGAGACCCAGTACTTC	CATSRDRGETQYF	TRBJ2-5	13	few	TRBV15	TRBD1
TGCAGTGCAGAGGGACAGGGGGCTCGTACGGGAGGCGAGCAGTACTTC	CSAEGQGARTGGEQYF	TRBJ2-7	16	few	TRBV20-1	TRBD1
TGTGCCATCAGTGTACAGGGAATGAACACTGAAGCTTTCTTT	CAISVQGMNTEAFF	TRBJ1-1	14	few	TRBV10-3	.
TGTGCTAGTGGTTCCCAGACGCGGACAGGGGGGTCCTACGAGCAGTACTTC	CASGSQTRTGGSYEQYF	TRBJ2-7	17	few	TRBV12-5	TRBD1
TGTGCCAGCTCTGCGTTCCTCAGGGGCCCGGGAGAGACCCAGTACTTC	CASSAFLRGPGETQYF	TRBJ2-5	16	few	TRBV2	.
TGCAGTGCTAGGGGGAGAGAGACCCAGTACTTC	CSARGRETQYF	TRBJ2-5	11	.	TRBV20-1	.